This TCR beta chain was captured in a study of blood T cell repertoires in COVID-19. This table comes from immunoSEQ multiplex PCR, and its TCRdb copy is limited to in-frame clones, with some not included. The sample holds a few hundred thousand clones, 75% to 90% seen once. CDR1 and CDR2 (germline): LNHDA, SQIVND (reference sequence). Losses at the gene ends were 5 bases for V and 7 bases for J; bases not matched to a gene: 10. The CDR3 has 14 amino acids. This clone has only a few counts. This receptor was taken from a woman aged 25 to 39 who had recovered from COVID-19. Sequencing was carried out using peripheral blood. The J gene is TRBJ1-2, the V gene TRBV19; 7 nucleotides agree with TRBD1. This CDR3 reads CASSFEGARFGYTF. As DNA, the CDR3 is TGTGCCAGTAGTTTTGAGGGGGCGAGATTTGGCTACACCTTC.